This is a list of T cell receptor beta chains from one sample in a study of cytomegalovirus exposure and HLA in healthy donors. The protocol was immunoSEQ multiplex PCR, while the TCRdb copy is restricted to in-frame clones and leaves out a portion. In the table there are under 150,000 clones, about 87% of which are singletons. Material: PBMCs. The receptors derive from a man younger than 35 in good health and CMV-seropositive. Both conserved end residues are part of each CDR3. D genes are given only for firm matches. Size is omitted from some rows. Given values are once, few, many or a class for expanded clones.

j_call: TRBJ2-1
v_call: TRBV9
d_call: TRBD1
clone_size: -
cdr3_nt: TGTGCCAGCAGCGCTGCAACCACAGGGGGCTTTCTTTACAATGAGCAGTTCTTC
cdr3_aa: CASSAATTGGFLYNEQFF

j_call: TRBJ2-7
v_call: TRBV6-1
d_call: -
clone_size: once
cdr3_nt: TGTGCCAGCAGTGACGAGCTCCCCCCCTACGAGCAGTACTTC
cdr3_aa: CASSDELPPYEQYF

j_call: TRBJ1-2
v_call: TRBV2
d_call: TRBD1
clone_size: -
cdr3_nt: TGTGCCAGCAGGGGAGAGAGGGGGCGCGGTAGCTATGGCTACACCTTC
cdr3_aa: CASRGERGRGSYGYTF

j_call: TRBJ2-1
v_call: TRBV6-4
d_call: TRBD2
clone_size: -
cdr3_nt: TGTGCCAGCAGTACTAGCGCGAACAATGAGCAGTTCTTC
cdr3_aa: CASSTSANNEQFF

j_call: TRBJ1-3
v_call: TRBV4-1
d_call: -
clone_size: -
cdr3_nt: TGCGCCAGCAGCCCTCTCCTCCGTGGAAACACCATATATTTT
cdr3_aa: CASSPLLRGNTIYF

j_call: TRBJ2-1
v_call: TRBV5-4
d_call: TRBD2
clone_size: -
cdr3_nt: TGTGCCAGCAGCTTGGGCGGGAGCTACAATGAGCAGTTCTTC
cdr3_aa: CASSLGGSYNEQFF

j_call: TRBJ2-6
v_call: TRBV6-1
d_call: -
clone_size: -
cdr3_nt: TGTGCCACCCTCTTTACTGGGGCCAACGTCCTGACTTTC
cdr3_aa: CATLFTGANVLTF

j_call: TRBJ2-1
v_call: TRBV9
d_call: -
clone_size: -
cdr3_nt: TGTGCCAGCAGCCCCGTCAACTATCCGCAGTTCTTC
cdr3_aa: CASSPVNYPQFF

j_call: TRBJ2-5
v_call: TRBV19
d_call: TRBD2
clone_size: -
cdr3_nt: TGTGCCAGCCGAAGCGGGAGCGGGGTAAAGACCCAGTACTTC
cdr3_aa: CASRSGSGVKTQYF

j_call: TRBJ1-5
v_call: TRBV7-6
d_call: -
clone_size: -
cdr3_nt: TGTGCCAGCAGCCCGATACACAATCAGCCCCAGCATTTT
cdr3_aa: CASSPIHNQPQHF

j_call: TRBJ2-7
v_call: TRBV11-2
d_call: TRBD1
clone_size: -
cdr3_nt: TGTGCCAGCAGCTTAGAGCCGGGACAGGGACGAATGAAGTACTTC
cdr3_aa: CASSLEPGQGRMKYF

j_call: TRBJ2-1
v_call: TRBV10-1
d_call: -
clone_size: -
cdr3_nt: TGCGCCAGCAGTGATAGTACCGACAATGAGCAGTTCTTC
cdr3_aa: CASSDSTDNEQFF

j_call: TRBJ2-5
v_call: TRBV5-1
d_call: TRBD2
clone_size: -
cdr3_nt: TGCGCCAGCAGCCCGACCGGGACTAGCGGGTTGATGAAGACCCAGTACTTC
cdr3_aa: CASSPTGTSGLMKTQYF

j_call: TRBJ2-1
v_call: TRBV11-3
d_call: -
clone_size: -
cdr3_nt: TGTGCCAGCAGCTTAGTTTCCACACACAATGAGCAGTTCTTC
cdr3_aa: CASSLVSTHNEQFF

j_call: TRBJ2-7
v_call: TRBV11-2
d_call: -
clone_size: -
cdr3_nt: TGTGCCAGCAGCTTAGACCCGGGGGCCTACGAGCAGTACTTC
cdr3_aa: CASSLDPGAYEQYF

j_call: TRBJ1-2
v_call: TRBV7-2
d_call: TRBD1
clone_size: -
cdr3_nt: TGTGCCAGCAGCTTAGCCTCCAGCGCAGGGGGCGACTATGGCTACACCTTC
cdr3_aa: CASSLASSAGGDYGYTF

j_call: TRBJ1-2
v_call: TRBV29-1
d_call: -
clone_size: few
cdr3_nt: TGCAGCGTTGACCGGGACAAGGGCGATGGCTACACCTTC
cdr3_aa: CSVDRDKGDGYTF

j_call: TRBJ2-5
v_call: TRBV5-6
d_call: -
clone_size: once
cdr3_nt: TGTGCCAGCAGCCTCCTGACAGGTCCCCACCAAGAGACCCAGTACTTC
cdr3_aa: CASSLLTGPHQETQYF